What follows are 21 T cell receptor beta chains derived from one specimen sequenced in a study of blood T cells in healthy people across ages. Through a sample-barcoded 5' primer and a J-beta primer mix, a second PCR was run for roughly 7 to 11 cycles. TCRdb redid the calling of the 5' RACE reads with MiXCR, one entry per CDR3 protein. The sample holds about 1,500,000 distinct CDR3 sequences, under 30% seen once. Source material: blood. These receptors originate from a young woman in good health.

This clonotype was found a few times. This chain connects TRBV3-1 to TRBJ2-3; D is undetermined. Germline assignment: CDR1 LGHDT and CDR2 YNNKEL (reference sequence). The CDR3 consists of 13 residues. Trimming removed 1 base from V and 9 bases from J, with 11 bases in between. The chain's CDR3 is CASSQGPAGTQYF. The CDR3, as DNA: TGTGCCAGCAGCCAAGGTCCGGCCGGGACGCAGTATTTT.

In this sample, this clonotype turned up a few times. This CDR3 reads CATSRDWGSGGELFF. DNA for the CDR3: TGTGCCACCAGCAGAGATTGGGGCAGCGGCGGGGAGCTGTTTTTT. J is TRBJ2-2 and V is TRBV15; TRBD1 or TRBD2 may be the D gene (5 bases each). CDR1 and CDR2 from the germline V gene are LNHNV and YYDKDF (reference sequence). This CDR3 is 15 amino acids long. V lost 0 bases, J lost 7 bases, and 12 bases lay in between.

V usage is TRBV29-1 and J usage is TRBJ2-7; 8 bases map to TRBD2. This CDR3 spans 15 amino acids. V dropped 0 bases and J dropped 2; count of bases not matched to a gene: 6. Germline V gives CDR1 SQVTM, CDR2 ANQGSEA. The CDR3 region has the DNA TGCAGCGTTGAAGATCTAACTAGCGGCGCCTACGAGCAGTACTTC. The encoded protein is CSVEDLTSGAYEQYF.

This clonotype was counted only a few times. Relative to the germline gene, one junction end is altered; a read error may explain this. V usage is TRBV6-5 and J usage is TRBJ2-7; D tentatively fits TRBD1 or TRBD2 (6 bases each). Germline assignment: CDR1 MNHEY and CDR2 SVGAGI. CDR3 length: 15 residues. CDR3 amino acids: CASSYGGRGSYGQYF. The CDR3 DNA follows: TGTGCCAGCAGTTACGGGGGGCGCGGATCCTACGGGCAGTACTTC.

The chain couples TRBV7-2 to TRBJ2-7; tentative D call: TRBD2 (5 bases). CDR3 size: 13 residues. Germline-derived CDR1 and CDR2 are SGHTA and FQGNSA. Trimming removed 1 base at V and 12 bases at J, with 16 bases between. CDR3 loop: CASSLEGDGASYF. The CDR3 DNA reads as TGTGCCAGCAGCTTAGAGGGAGATGGTGCCTCGTACTTC.

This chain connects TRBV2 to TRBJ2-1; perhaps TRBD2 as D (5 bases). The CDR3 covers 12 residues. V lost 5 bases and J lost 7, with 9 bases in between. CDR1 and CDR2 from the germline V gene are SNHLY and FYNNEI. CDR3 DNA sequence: TGTGCCAGCAGTACCACTAGGAATGAGCAGTTCTTC. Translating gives CASSTTRNEQFF.

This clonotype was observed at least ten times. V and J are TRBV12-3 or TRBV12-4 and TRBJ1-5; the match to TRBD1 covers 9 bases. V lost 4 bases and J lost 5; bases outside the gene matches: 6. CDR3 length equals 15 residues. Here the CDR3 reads CASSWDRVGDQPQHF. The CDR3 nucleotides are TGTGCCAGCAGTTGGGACAGGGTGGGTGATCAGCCCCAGCATTTT.

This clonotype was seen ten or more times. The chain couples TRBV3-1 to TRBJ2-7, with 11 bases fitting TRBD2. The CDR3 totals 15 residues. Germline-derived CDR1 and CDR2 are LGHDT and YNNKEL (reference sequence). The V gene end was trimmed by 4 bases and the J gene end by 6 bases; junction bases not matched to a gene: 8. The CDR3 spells CASSPRLAGFAEQYF. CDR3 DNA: TGTGCCAGCAGCCCCAGACTAGCGGGATTCGCCGAGCAGTACTTC.

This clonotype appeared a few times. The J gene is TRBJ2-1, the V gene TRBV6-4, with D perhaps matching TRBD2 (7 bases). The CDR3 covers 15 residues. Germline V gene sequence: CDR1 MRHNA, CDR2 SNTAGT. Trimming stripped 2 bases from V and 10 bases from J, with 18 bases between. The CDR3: CASSDRGGEGDEQFF. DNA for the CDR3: TGTGCCAGCAGTGACAGAGGGGGGGAAGGGGACGAGCAGTTCTTC.

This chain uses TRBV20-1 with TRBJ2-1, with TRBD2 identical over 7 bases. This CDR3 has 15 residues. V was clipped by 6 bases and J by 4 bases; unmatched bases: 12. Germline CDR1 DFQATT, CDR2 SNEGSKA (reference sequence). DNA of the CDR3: TGCAGTGCACCCGGCCCACTAGCGCGATACAATGAGCAGTTCTTC. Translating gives CSAPGPLARYNEQFF.

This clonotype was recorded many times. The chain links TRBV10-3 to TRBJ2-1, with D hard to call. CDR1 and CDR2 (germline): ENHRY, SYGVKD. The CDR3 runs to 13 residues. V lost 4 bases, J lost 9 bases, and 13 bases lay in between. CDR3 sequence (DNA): TGTGCCATCAGTGGTTACGGCAGCAGTGAGCAGTTCTTC. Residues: CAISGYGSSEQFF.

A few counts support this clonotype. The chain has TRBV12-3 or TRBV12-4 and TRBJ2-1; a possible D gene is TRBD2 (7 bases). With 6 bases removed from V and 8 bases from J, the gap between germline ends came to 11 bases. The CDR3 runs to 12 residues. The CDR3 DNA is TGTGCCAGCAGGGGGGCGGGAGATGAGCAGTTCTTC. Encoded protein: CASRGAGDEQFF.

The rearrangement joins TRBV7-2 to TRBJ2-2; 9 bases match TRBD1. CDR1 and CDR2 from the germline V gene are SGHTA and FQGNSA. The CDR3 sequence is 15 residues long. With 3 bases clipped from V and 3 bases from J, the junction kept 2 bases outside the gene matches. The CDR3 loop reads CASSFRTGDTGELFF. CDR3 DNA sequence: TGTGCCAGCAGCTTCCGGACAGGGGACACCGGGGAGCTGTTTTTT.

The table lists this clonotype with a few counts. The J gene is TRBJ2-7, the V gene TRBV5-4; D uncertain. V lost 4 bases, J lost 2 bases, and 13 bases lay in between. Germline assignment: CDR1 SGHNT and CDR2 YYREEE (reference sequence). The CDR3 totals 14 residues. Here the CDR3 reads CASSARTVTYEQYF. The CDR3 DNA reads TGTGCCAGCAGCGCCAGGACGGTGACCTACGAGCAGTACTTC. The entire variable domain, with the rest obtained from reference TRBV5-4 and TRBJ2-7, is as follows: ETGVTQSPTHLIKTRGQQVTLRCSSQSGHNTVSWYQQALGQGPQFIFQYYREEENGRGNFPPRFSGLQFPNYSSELNVNALELDDSALYLCASSARTVTYEQYFGPGTRLTVT.

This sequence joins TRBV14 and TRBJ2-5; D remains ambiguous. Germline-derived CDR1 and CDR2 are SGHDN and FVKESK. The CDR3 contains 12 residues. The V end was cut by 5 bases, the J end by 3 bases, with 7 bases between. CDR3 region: CASSKTKETQYF. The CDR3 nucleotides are TGTGCCAGCAGCAAAACTAAAGAGACCCAGTACTTC.

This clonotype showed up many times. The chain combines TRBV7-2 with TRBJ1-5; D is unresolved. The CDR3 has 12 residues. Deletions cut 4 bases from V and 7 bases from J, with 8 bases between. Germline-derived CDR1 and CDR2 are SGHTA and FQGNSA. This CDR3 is CASSSTTQPQHF. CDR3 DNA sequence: TGTGCCAGCAGCTCCACAACACAGCCCCAGCATTTT.

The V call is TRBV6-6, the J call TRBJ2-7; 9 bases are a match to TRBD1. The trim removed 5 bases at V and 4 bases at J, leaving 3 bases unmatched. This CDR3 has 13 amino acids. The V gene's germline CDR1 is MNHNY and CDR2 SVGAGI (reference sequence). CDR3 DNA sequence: TGTGCCAGCAGTACACAGGGGGCATACGAGCAGTACTTC. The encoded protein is CASSTQGAYEQYF.

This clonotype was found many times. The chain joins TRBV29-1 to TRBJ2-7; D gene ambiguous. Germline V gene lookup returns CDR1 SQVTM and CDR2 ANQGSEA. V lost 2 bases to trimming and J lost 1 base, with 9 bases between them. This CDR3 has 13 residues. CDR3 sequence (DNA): TGCAGCGTTGAATCACAGCTGTCCTACGAGCAGTACTTC. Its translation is CSVESQLSYEQYF.

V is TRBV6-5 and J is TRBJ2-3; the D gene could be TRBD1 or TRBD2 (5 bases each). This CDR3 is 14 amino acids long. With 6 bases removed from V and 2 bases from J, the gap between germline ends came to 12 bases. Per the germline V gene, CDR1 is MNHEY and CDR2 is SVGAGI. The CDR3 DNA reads TGTGCCAGCAGATTGGGACCTAACACAGATACGCAGTATTTT. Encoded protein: CASRLGPNTDTQYF.

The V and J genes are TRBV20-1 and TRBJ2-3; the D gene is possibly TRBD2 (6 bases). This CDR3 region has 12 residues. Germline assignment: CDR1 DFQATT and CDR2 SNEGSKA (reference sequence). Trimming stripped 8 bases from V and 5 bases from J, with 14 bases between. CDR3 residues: CSPSGTGDTQYF. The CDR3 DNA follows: TGCAGTCCCTCCGGGACTGGAGATACGCAGTATTTT.

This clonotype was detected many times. CDR3 sequence reads: CASSLKYRDRFYGQYF. CDR3 DNA: TGTGCCAGCAGCCTAAAATACCGGGACAGGTTTTATGGGCAGTACTTC. This sequence joins TRBV6-9 and TRBJ2-5; TRBD1 matches at 8 bases. Unmatched junction bases numbered 20, after V lost 6 bases and J lost 11 bases. The length of the CDR3 is 16 residues. Germline V lookup: CDR1 MNHGY, CDR2 SVAAGI.